Given below is one TCR beta chain in context. Its antigen is not identified. CDR1 and CDR2 (germline): SNHLY, FYNNEI. With 6 bases removed from V and 3 bases from J, the gap between germline ends came to 15 bases. The length of the CDR3 is 15 residues. CDR3 and TCR beta VDJ profiling relied on genomic DNA as the template. TCRdb used MiXCR to reprocess the reads, holding one entry per CDR3 protein. The table includes about 210,000 distinct CDR3 sequences, roughly 57% detected once. The data were taken from a study of CD8+CD57+ T cells in acquired aplastic anemia. Study in general: DNA per sorted CD4+ or CD8+ sample ranged about 0.2 to 27.4 ug, averaging roughly 3.2 ug. Healthy donors yielded some 11 million CD4+ cell reads on average. General study findings and limits: No significant difference in CD8+ Simpson's diversity was found between patients and controls. The same twenty-nine CD8+ CDR3 sequences occurred in patients and in controls.

The sequenced material came from sorted CD4+, CD8+, or CD8+CD57+ T cells (not recorded which) from PBMCs. The source is a human donor in good health. The rearrangement joins TRBV2 to TRBJ2-1, with D possibly matching TRBD2 (5 bases). The DNA for the CDR3 is TGTGCCAGCAGCAAGACCTGGACTGACTACAATGAGCAGTTCTTC. Its protein is CASSKTWTDYNEQFF. Filled out from reference TRBV2 and TRBJ2-1, the complete variable domain reads EPEVTQTPSHQVTQMGQEVILRCVPISNHLYFYWYRQILGQKVEFLVSFYNNEISEKSEIFDDQFSVERPDGSNFTLKIRSTKLEDSAMYFCASSKTWTDYNEQFFGPGTRLTVL.